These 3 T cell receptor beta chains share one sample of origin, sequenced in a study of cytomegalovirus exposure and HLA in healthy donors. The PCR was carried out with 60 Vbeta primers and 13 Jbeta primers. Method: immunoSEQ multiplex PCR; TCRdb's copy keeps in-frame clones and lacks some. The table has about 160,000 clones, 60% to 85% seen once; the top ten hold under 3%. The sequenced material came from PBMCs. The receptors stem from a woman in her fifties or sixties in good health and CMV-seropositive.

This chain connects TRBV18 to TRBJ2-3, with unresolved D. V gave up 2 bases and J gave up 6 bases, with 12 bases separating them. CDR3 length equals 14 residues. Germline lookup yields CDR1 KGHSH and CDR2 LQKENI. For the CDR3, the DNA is TGTGCCAGCTCACCAAGCGACCCCCCCGATACGCAGTATTTT. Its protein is CASSPSDPPDTQYF.

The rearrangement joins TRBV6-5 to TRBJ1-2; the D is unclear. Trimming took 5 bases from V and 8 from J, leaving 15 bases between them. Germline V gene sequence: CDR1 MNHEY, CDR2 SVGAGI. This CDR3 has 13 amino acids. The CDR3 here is CASSGLTEGGYTF. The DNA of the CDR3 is TGTGCCAGCAGTGGGCTCACAGAGGGCGGCTACACCTTC.

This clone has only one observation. Here the CDR3 DNA reads TGTGCCAGCAGCGGGCGGGACTATGGCTACACCTTC. As protein: CASSGRDYGYTF. This sequence joins TRBV9 and TRBJ1-2; D unclear. CDR1 and CDR2 from the germline V gene are SGDLS and YYNGEE. The V and J ends lost 3 bases and 3 bases respectively, with 6 bases between them. This CDR3 spans 12 amino acids.